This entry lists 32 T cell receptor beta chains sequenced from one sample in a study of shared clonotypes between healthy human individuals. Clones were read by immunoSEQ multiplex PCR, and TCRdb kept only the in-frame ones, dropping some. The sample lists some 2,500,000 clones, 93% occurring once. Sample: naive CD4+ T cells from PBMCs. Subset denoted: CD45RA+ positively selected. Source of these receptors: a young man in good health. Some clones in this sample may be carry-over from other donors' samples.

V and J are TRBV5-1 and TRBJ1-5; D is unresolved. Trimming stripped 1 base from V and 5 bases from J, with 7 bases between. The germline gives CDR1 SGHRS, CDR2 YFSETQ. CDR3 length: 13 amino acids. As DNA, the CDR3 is TGCGCCAGCAGCTTGAGTCCCCATCAGCCCCAGCATTTT. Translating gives CASSLSPHQPQHF.

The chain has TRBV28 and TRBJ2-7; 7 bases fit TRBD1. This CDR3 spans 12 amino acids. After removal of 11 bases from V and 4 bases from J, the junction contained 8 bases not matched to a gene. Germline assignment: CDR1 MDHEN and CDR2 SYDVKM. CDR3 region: CAAQGFSYEQYF. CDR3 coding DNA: TGTGCCGCACAGGGGTTTTCGTACGAGCAGTACTTC.

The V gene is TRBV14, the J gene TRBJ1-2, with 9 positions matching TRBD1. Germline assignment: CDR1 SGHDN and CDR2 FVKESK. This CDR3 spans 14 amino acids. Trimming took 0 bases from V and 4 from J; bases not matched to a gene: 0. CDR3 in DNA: TGTGCCAGCAGCCAAGAACAGGGGGCCTATGGCTACACCTTC. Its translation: CASSQEQGAYGYTF.

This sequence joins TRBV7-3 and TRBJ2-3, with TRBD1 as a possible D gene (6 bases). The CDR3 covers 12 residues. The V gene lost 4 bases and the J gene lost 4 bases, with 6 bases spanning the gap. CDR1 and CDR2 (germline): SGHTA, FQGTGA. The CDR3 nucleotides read TGTGCCAGCAGCTACAGGGCAGATACGCAGTATTTT. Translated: CASSYRADTQYF.

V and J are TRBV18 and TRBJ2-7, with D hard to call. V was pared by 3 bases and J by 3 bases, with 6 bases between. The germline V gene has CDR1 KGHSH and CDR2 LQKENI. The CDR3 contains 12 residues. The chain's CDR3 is CASSPGNYEQYF. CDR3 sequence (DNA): TGTGCCAGCTCACCGGGTAACTACGAGCAGTACTTC.

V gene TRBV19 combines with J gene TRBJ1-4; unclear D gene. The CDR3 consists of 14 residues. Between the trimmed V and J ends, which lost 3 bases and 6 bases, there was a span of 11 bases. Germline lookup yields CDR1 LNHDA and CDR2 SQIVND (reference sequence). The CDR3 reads CASSIPGGDEKLFF. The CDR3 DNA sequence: TGTGCCAGTAGTATCCCCGGCGGGGATGAAAAACTGTTTTTT.

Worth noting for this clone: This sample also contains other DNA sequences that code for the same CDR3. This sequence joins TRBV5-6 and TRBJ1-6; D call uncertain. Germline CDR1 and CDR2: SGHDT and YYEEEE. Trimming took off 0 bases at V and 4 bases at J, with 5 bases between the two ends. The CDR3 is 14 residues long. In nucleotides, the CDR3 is TGTGCCAGCAGCTTGGCACAGTATAATTCACCCCTCCACTTT. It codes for CASSLAQYNSPLHF.

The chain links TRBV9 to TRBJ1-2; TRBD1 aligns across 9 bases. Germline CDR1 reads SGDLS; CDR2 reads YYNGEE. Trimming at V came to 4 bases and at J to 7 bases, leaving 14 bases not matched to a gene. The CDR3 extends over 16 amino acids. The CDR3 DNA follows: TGTGCCAGCAGCACCCGATACCGGACAGGGGAGGGTGGCTACACCTTC. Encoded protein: CASSTRYRTGEGGYTF. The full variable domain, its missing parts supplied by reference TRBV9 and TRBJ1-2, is DSGVTQTPKHLITATGQRVTLRCSPRSGDLSVYWYQQSLDQGLQFLIQYYNGEERAKGNILERFSAQQFPDLHSELNLSSLELGDSALYFCASSTRYRTGEGGYTFGSGTRLTVV.

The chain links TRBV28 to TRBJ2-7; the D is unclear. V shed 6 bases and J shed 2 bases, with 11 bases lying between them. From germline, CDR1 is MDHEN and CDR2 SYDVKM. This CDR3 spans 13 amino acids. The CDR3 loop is CASSDPRTYEQYF. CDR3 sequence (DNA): TGTGCCAGCAGCGACCCTCGTACCTACGAGCAGTACTTC.

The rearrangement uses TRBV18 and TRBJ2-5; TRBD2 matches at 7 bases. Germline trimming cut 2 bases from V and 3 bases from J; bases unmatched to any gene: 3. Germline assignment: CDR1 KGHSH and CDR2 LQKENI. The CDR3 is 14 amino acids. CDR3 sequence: CASSPIGLEETQYF. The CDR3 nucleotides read TGTGCCAGCTCACCAATAGGACTAGAAGAGACCCAGTACTTC. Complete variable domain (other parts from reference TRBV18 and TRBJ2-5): NAGVMQNPRHLVRRRGQEARLRCSPMKGHSHVYWYRQLPEEGLKFMVYLQKENIIDESGMPKERFSAEFPKEGPSILRIQQVVRGDSAAYFCASSPIGLEETQYFGPGTRLLVL.

The CDR3: CASSRAGYEQYF. DNA for the CDR3: TGTGCCAGCAGCCGGGCAGGCTACGAGCAGTACTTC. This chain links TRBV7-2 with TRBJ2-7; D uncertain. The CDR3 length is 12 residues. The germline V gene has CDR1 SGHTA and CDR2 FQGNSA. The germline V and J ends were trimmed by 5 bases and 3 bases, with 8 bases remaining between them.

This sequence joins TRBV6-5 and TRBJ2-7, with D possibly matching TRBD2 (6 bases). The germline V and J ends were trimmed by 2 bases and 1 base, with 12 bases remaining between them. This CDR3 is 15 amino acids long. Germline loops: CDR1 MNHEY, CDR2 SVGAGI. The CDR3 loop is CASSYPAGLSYEQYF. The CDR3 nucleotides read TGTGCCAGCAGTTACCCGGCGGGGCTGTCCTACGAGCAGTACTTC.

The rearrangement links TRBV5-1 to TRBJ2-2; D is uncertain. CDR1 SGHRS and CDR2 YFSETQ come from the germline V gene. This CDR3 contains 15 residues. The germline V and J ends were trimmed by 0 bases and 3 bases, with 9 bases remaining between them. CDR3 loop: CASSLEWGYTGELFF. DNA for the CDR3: TGCGCCAGCAGCTTGGAGTGGGGTTACACCGGGGAGCTGTTTTTT.

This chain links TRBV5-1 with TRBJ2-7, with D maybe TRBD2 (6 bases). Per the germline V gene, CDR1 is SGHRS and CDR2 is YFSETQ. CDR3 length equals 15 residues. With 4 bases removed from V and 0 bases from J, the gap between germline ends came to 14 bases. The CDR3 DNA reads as TGCGCCAGCAGCCCGGGACTCATGATCTCCTACGAGCAGTACTTC. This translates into CASSPGLMISYEQYF.

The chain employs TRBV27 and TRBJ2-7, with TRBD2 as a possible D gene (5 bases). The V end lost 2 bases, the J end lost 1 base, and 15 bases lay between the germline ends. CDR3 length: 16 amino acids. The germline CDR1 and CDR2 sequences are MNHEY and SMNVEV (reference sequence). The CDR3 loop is CASSLEGYQQSYEQYF. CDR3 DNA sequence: TGTGCCAGCAGTTTAGAGGGTTATCAGCAGTCCTACGAGCAGTACTTC.

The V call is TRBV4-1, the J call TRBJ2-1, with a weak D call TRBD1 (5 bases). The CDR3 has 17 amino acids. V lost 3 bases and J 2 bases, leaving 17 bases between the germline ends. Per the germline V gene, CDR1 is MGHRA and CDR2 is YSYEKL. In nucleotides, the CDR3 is TGCGCCAGCAGCCAGGGGCCCGCGTCCGTCCCCTACAATGAGCAGTTCTTC. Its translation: CASSQGPASVPYNEQFF.

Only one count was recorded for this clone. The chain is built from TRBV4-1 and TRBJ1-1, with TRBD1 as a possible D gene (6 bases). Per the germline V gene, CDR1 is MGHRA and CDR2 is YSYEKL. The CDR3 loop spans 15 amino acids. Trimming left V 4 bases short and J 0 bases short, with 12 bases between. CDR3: CASSRRQAMNTEAFF. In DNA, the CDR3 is TGCGCCAGCAGCCGGAGACAGGCTATGAACACTGAAGCTTTCTTT.

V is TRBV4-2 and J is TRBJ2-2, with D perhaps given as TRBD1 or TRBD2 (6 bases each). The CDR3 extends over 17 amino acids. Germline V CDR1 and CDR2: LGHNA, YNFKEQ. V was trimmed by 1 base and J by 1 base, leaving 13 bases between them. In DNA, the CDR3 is TGTGCCAGCAGCCAAGTGCCGGGGGCTGAGAACACCGGGGAGCTGTTTTTT. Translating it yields CASSQVPGAENTGELFF.

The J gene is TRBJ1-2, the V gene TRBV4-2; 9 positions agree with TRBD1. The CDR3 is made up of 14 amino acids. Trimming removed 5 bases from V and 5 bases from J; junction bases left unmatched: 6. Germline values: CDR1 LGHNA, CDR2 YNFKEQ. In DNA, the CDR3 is TGTGCCAGCAGCGGGGGGACAGGGTTATATGGCTACACCTTC. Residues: CASSGGTGLYGYTF.

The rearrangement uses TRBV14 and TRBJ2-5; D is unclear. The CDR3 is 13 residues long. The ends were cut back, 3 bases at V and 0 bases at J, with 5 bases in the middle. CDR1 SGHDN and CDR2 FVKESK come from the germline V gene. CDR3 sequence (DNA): TGTGCCAGCAGCCACCAGTACCAAGAGACCCAGTACTTC. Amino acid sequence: CASSHQYQETQYF. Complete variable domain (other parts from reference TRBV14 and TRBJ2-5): EAGVTQFPSHSVIEKGQTVTLRCDPISGHDNLYWYRRVMGKEIKFLLHFVKESKQDESGMPNNRFLAERTGGTYSTLKVQPAELEDSGVYFCASSHQYQETQYFGPGTRLLVL.

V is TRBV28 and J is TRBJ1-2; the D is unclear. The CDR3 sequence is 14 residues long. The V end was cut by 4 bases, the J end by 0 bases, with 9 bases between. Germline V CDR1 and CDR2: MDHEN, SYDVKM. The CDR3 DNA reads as TGTGCCAGCAGTTCGCGGGGTGCTAACTATGGCTACACCTTC. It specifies CASSSRGANYGYTF.

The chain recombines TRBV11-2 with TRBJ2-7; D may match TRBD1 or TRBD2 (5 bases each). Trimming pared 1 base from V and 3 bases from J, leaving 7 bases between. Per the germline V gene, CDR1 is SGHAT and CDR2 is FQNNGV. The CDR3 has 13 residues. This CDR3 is CASSLGDHYEQYF. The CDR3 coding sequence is TGTGCCAGCAGCTTAGGGGACCACTACGAGCAGTACTTC.

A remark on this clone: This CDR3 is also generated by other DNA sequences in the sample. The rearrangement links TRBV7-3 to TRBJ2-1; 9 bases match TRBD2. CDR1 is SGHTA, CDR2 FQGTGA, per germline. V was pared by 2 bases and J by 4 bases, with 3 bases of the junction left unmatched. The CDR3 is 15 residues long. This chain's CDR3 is CASSLGLATYNEQFF. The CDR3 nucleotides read TGTGCCAGCAGCTTAGGACTAGCGACTTACAATGAGCAGTTCTTC.

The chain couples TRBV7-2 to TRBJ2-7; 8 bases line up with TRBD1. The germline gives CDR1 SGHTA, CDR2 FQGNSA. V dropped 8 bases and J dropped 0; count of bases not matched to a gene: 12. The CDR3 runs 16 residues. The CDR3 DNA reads TGTGCCAGCTCCAGGGCCAGGGGGCTGAGCTCCTACGAGCAGTACTTC. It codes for CASSRARGLSSYEQYF.

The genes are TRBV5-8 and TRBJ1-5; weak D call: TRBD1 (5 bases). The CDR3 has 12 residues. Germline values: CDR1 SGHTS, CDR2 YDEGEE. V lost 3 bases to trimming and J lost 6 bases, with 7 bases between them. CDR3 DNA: TGTGCCAGCAGCTGGGGACTTCAGCCCCAGCATTTT. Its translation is CASSWGLQPQHF.

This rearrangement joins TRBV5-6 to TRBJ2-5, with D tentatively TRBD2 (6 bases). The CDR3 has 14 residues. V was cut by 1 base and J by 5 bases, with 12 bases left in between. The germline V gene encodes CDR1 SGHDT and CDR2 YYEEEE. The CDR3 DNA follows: TGTGCCAGCAGCTTGCAGACGGGGAGGGAGACCCAGTACTTC. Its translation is CASSLQTGRETQYF.

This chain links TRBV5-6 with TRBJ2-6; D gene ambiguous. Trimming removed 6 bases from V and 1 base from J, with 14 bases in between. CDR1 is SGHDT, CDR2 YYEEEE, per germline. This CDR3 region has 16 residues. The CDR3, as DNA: TGTGCCAGCAATCACCGGGTCCTATCTGGGGCCAACGTCCTGACTTTC. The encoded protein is CASNHRVLSGANVLTF.

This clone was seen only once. The DNA for the CDR3 is TGCAGCGTTGAAGGGCTGAGGGCTACGAACACTGAAGCTTTCTTT. Protein: CSVEGLRATNTEAFF. V gene TRBV29-1 combines with J gene TRBJ1-1, with no clear D. CDR3 length: 15 residues. The germline CDR1 and CDR2 sequences are SQVTM and ANQGSEA. V shed 1 base and J shed 1 base, with 13 bases lying between them.

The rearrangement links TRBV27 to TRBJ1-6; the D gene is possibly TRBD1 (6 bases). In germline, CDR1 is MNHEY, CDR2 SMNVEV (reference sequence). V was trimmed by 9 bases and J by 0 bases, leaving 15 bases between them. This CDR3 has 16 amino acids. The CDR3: CASKGGGTSYNSPLHF. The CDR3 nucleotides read TGTGCCAGTAAGGGGGGAGGGACCTCCTATAATTCACCCCTCCACTTT.

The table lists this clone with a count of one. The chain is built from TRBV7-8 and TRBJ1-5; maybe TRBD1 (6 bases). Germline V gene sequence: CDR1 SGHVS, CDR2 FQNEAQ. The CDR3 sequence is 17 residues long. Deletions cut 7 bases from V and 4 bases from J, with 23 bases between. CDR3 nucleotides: TGTGCCAGCACTTTCTCCCGGGGGGGCAGGGGAAATCAGCCCCAGCATTTT. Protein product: CASTFSRGGRGNQPQHF. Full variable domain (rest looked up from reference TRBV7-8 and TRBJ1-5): GAGVSQSPRYKVAKRGQDVALRCDPISGHVSLFWYQQALGQGPEFLTYFQNEAQLDKSGLPSDRFFAERPEGSVSTLKIQRTQQEDSAVYLCASTFSRGGRGNQPQHFGDGTRLSIL.

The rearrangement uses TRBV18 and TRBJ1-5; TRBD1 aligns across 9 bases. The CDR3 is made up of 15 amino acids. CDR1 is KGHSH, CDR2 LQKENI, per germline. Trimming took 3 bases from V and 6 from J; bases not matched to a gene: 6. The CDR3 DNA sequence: TGTGCCAGCTCACCGACACAGGGGGCAGTTCAGCCCCAGCATTTT. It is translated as CASSPTQGAVQPQHF.

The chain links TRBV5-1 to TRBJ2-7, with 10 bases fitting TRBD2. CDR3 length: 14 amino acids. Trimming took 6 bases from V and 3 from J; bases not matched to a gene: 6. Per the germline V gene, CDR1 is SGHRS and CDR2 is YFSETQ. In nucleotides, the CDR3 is TGCGCCAGCAAAATAGCGGGAGGAAGCTACGAGCAGTACTTC. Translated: CASKIAGGSYEQYF. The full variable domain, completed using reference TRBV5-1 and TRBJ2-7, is KAGVTQTPRYLIKTRGQQVTLSCSPISGHRSVSWYQQTPGQGLQFLFEYFSETQRNKGNFPGRFSGRQFSNSRSEMNVSTLELGDSALYLCASKIAGGSYEQYFGPGTRLTVT.